Listed below are T cell receptor beta chains from one sample, sequenced in a study of cytomegalovirus exposure and HLA in healthy donors. Libraries were prepared by immunoSEQ multiplex PCR; TCRdb keeps only in-frame clonotypes and omits some of them. The table shows about 110,000 clones, with roughly 80% occurring only once. The sample consisted of PBMCs. The receptor set was obtained from a man aged 30 to 45 in good health and CMV-seronegative. CDR3s include the opening cysteine and the closing phenylalanine or tryptophan. Fields, in order: V gene, J gene, D gene, clone size, CDR3 protein, CDR3 DNA. The D gene is left open where the match is weak. Where a row states a size, it is once, few, many or the class of an expanded clone; other rows omit it.

TRBV13	TRBJ1-1	-	-	CASSYKPRTSDTEAFF	TGTGCCAGCAGCTACAAACCCCGAACCAGTGACACTGAAGCTTTCTTT
TRBV2	TRBJ1-2	-	-	CARGGDQALPHGYTF	TGTGCCAGGGGGGGGGACCAGGCCCTCCCCCATGGCTACACCTTC
TRBV19	TRBJ1-4	-	-	CASKETTNEKLFF	TGTGCCAGTAAGGAGACAACTAATGAAAAACTGTTTTTT
TRBV7-2	TRBJ2-2	TRBD2	-	CASRKILAGINTGELFF	TGTGCCAGCAGGAAAATACTAGCGGGGATTAACACCGGGGAGCTGTTTTTT
TRBV11-3	TRBJ2-1	-	-	CASSLDLSSYNEQFF	TGTGCCAGCAGCCTCGACTTGAGCTCCTACAATGAGCAGTTCTTC
TRBV4-2	TRBJ1-1	TRBD1	-	CASSQRDRGHTEAFF	TGTGCCAGCAGCCAACGGGACAGGGGGCACACTGAAGCTTTCTTT
TRBV7-3	TRBJ2-3	-	-	CASSTLGTQYF	TGTGCCAGCAGCACCCTAGGTACGCAGTATTTT
TRBV30	TRBJ2-1	TRBD2	once	CAWSGGLSSGYNEQFF	TGTGCCTGGAGTGGGGGGTTGTCTAGCGGCTACAATGAGCAGTTCTTC
TRBV5-1	TRBJ1-1	-	-	CASSLPGLTEAFF	TGCGCCAGCAGCTTACCAGGGCTCACTGAAGCTTTCTTT
TRBV5-1	TRBJ2-7	TRBD1	-	CASSLGGAGQGFYEQYF	TGCGCCAGCAGCTTGGGAGGGGCGGGACAGGGGTTCTACGAGCAGTACTTC
TRBV5-6	TRBJ2-1	-	-	CASSFPSGYNEQFF	TGTGCCAGCAGTTTCCCGTCGGGGTACAATGAGCAGTTCTTC